One and the same sample provided the 15 T cell receptor beta chains below, sequenced in a study of shared clonotypes between healthy human individuals. The naive CD8 subset, CD45RO-negative cells positively selected for CCR7, excluded terminally differentiated effector memory CD45RA+ cells. Produced via immunoSEQ multiplex PCR; TCRdb's table is partial and in-frame only. The table lists around 620,000 clones, 90% to 95% of them singletons. The sequenced material came from naive CD8+ T cells sorted from blood. Source of these receptors: a woman between 25 and 40 years old in good health.

The chain combines TRBV6-1 with TRBJ2-7; TRBD2 might be the D (6 bases). CDR3 length: 14 amino acids. Germline V gene data show CDR1 as MNHNS and CDR2 as SASEGT. Trimming took off 7 bases at V and 3 bases at J, with 16 bases between the two ends. CDR3 residues: CASILSGGDYEQYF. CDR3 DNA sequence: TGTGCCAGCATCCTTAGCGGAGGGGACTACGAGCAGTACTTC.

The rearrangement uses TRBV11-2 and TRBJ2-5, with unresolved D. Germline V gene sequence: CDR1 SGHAT, CDR2 FQNNGV. The V and J ends lost 5 bases and 0 bases respectively, with 4 bases between them. CDR3 length: 12 amino acids. This chain's CDR3 is CASSPHQETQYF. The CDR3 bases are TGTGCCAGCAGCCCCCACCAAGAGACCCAGTACTTC.

This sequence joins TRBV28 and TRBJ2-5; a possible D gene is TRBD2 (6 bases). Trimming shortened V by 3 bases and J by 1 base, and 12 bases separated the two germline ends. CDR3 length: 15 residues. In germline, CDR1 is MDHEN, CDR2 SYDVKM. The CDR3 loop is CASSFHPTSQETQYF. CDR3 bases: TGTGCCAGCAGTTTTCATCCGACTAGCCAAGAGACCCAGTACTTC.

The chain carries TRBV2 and TRBJ2-3; unclear D gene. Trimming shortened V by 6 bases and J by 4 bases, and 14 bases separated the two germline ends. Germline assignment: CDR1 SNHLY and CDR2 FYNNEI. The CDR3 totals 14 residues. CDR3: CASSPGLVPDTQYF. The CDR3 DNA reads TGTGCCAGCAGCCCGGGCCTTGTCCCAGATACGCAGTATTTT.

This clone was picked up one time. The CDR3 here is CASSIYQGETQQYF. CDR3 in DNA: TGTGCCAGTAGTATCTATCAGGGGGAAACGCAGCAGTACTTC. This sequence joins TRBV19 and TRBJ2-7; TRBD1 matches 7 bases. V dropped 3 bases and J dropped 8; count of bases not matched to a gene: 10. This CDR3 has 14 amino acids. Looked up from germline, CDR1 is LNHDA and CDR2 is SQIVND (reference sequence).

V is TRBV16 and J is TRBJ1-1; D gene ambiguous. Trimming removed 4 bases from V and 4 bases from J, with 7 bases in between. In germline, CDR1 is KGHSY, CDR2 FQNENV. The CDR3 has 12 residues. As DNA, the CDR3 is TGTGCCAGCAGCCCCGTGGGCACTGAAGCTTTCTTT. It is translated as CASSPVGTEAFF.

This chain connects TRBV11-1 to TRBJ2-7; D may be TRBD2 (5 bases). The CDR3 covers 15 residues. Trimming took 4 bases from V and 0 from J, leaving 13 bases between them. CDR1 is SGHAT and CDR2 is FQDESV in the germline V gene (reference sequence). The CDR3 DNA follows: TGTGCCAGCAGCTCTAGCACGAGAGCCTCCTACGAGCAGTACTTC. Translating it yields CASSSSTRASYEQYF.

The genes are TRBV11-2 and TRBJ2-7; D perhaps matches TRBD2 (5 bases). The CDR3 consists of 16 residues. The germline V and J ends were trimmed by 1 base and 4 bases, with 17 bases remaining between them. Looked up from germline, CDR1 is SGHAT and CDR2 is FQNNGV. CDR3 residues: CASSLVGAIPFYEQYF. Here the CDR3 DNA reads TGTGCCAGCAGCTTAGTGGGAGCGATCCCCTTTTACGAGCAGTACTTC. The full variable domain, with the rest looked up from reference TRBV11-2 and TRBJ2-7, is EAGVAQSPRYKIIEKRQSVAFWCNPISGHATLYWYQQILGQGPKLLIQFQNNGVVDDSQLPKDRFSAERLKGVDSTLKIQPAKLEDSAVYLCASSLVGAIPFYEQYFGPGTRLTVT.

The rearrangement uses TRBV13 and TRBJ2-7; 7 positions match TRBD2. This CDR3 has 14 amino acids. After removal of 4 bases from V and 1 base from J, the junction contained 4 bases not matched to a gene. The germline V gene has CDR1 PRHDT and CDR2 FYEKMQ (reference sequence). The CDR3 nucleotides are TGTGCCAGCAGCTCCCCCGGGAGGTCCTACGAGCAGTACTTC. Protein sequence: CASSSPGRSYEQYF.

This clone was counted a single time. DNA for the CDR3: TGCGCCAGCGCCCTCTACGAGCAGTACTTC. It yields the protein CASALYEQYF. The chain recombines TRBV10-2 with TRBJ2-7; D is unresolved. The CDR3 loop spans 10 amino acids. V lost 8 bases and J 3 bases, leaving 5 bases between the germline ends. Looked up from germline, CDR1 is WSHSY and CDR2 is SAAADI.

The V gene is TRBV9, the J gene TRBJ2-1; weak D call: TRBD2 (5 bases). The CDR3 has 13 residues. CDR1 and CDR2 (germline): SGDLS, YYNGEE. With 4 bases removed from V and 6 bases from J, the gap between germline ends came to 11 bases. CDR3 amino acids: CASSPRASNEQFF. CDR3 bases: TGTGCCAGCAGCCCGAGGGCTAGCAATGAGCAGTTCTTC.

As to this clone: The identical CDR3 is also encoded by other nucleotide sequences in the sample. The chain recombines TRBV6-5 with TRBJ1-1; tentatively, D is TRBD1 (5 bases). CDR3 size: 14 residues. V lost 0 bases, J lost 4 bases, and 9 bases lay in between. The germline CDR1 and CDR2 sequences are MNHEY and SVGAGI. The CDR3 here is CASSYSGGATEAFF. The CDR3 region has the DNA TGTGCCAGCAGTTACTCGGGGGGAGCCACTGAAGCTTTCTTT.

The chain has TRBV5-1 and TRBJ2-2; TRBD1 aligns across 8 bases. This CDR3 has 17 residues. J was trimmed by 4 bases and V by 3 bases; bases with no gene match: 11. Germline CDR1 and CDR2: SGHRS and YFSETQ. CDR3 region: CASSSGPGQAPTGELFF. CDR3 nucleotides: TGCGCCAGCAGCTCGGGACCGGGACAGGCGCCCACCGGGGAGCTGTTTTTT. The full variable domain, in which reference TRBV5-1 and TRBJ2-2 provide the parts outside the CDR3, is KAGVTQTPRYLIKTRGQQVTLSCSPISGHRSVSWYQQTPGQGLQFLFEYFSETQRNKGNFPGRFSGRQFSNSRSEMNVSTLELGDSALYLCASSSGPGQAPTGELFFGEGSRLTVL.

Concerning this clone: The same CDR3 also results from other DNA sequences found in this sample. The chain combines TRBV27 with TRBJ2-1; 11 positions match TRBD2. Per the germline V gene, CDR1 is MNHEY and CDR2 is SMNVEV (reference sequence). CDR3 size: 15 residues. Trimming cost V 4 bases and J 4 bases; bases outside gene matches: 3. CDR3 in DNA: TGTGCCAGCAGTTCCGGGACTAGCGGATACAATGAGCAGTTCTTC. Protein sequence: CASSSGTSGYNEQFF.

The chain joins TRBV9 to TRBJ2-6; no definite D call. This CDR3 spans 15 amino acids. Germline V gene lookup returns CDR1 SGDLS and CDR2 YYNGEE. Trimming took off 3 bases at V and 1 base at J, with 8 bases between the two ends. CDR3 region: CASSGDVSGANVLTF. The CDR3 DNA reads as TGTGCCAGCAGCGGTGATGTGTCTGGGGCCAACGTCCTGACTTTC.